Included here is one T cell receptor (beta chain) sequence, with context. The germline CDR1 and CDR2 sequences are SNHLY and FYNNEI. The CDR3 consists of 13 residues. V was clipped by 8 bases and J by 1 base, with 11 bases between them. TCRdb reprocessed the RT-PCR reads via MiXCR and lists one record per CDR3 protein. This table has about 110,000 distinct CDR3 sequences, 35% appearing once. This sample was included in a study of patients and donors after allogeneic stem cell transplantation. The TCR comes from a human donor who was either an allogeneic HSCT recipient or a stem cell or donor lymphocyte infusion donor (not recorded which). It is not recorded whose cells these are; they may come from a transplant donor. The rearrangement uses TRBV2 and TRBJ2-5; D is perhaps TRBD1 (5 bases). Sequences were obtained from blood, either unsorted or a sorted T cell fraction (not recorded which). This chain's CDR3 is CASLGHPQETQYF. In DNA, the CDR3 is TGTGCCAGCCTCGGACACCCCCAAGAGACCCAGTACTTC.